Presented here are 27 T cell receptor beta chains from one specimen sequenced in a study of a mutant IDH1 vaccine in newly diagnosed glioma. Time point specified: week 11, during vaccination. Every single dose of the vaccine, 300 ug of mutant IDH1 20-mer peptide, came with topical imiquimod. These receptors' targets are unknown. Clones were read by immunoSEQ multiplex PCR, and TCRdb kept only the in-frame ones, dropping some. The sample holds roughly 110,000 clones, almost 90% seen once. The sample here was PBMCs, taken from a glioma patient whose treatment included an IDH1 peptide vaccine. The receptors stem from a woman aged 45-59 years with glioma.

Concerning this clone itself: One junction end disagrees with the germline gene, perhaps due to a read error. The V gene is TRBV29-1, the J gene TRBJ2-3, with 8 positions matching TRBD2. The CDR3 is 12 amino acids. Germline lookup yields CDR1 SQVTM and CDR2 ANQGSEA. CDR3 loop: CSVGGGRDTRYF. CDR3 DNA: TGCAGCGTTGGCGGGGGGCGGGATACGCGGTATTTT.

This clone was seen once. The V and J genes are TRBV28 and TRBJ2-2; 12 nucleotides line up with TRBD2. The germline V gene encodes CDR1 MDHEN and CDR2 SYDVKM. The trim removed 3 bases at V and 1 base at J, leaving 3 bases unmatched. The CDR3 sequence is 17 residues long. The CDR3 DNA reads as TGTGCCAGCAGTTTTAGGACTAGCGGGAAGAACACCGGGGAGCTGTTTTTT. It yields the protein CASSFRTSGKNTGELFF.

This clone was counted a few times. J is TRBJ2-3 and V is TRBV7-3; maybe TRBD2 (6 bases). CDR1 is SGHTA, CDR2 FQGTGA, per germline. Trimming removed 1 base at V and 2 bases at J, with 10 bases between. CDR3 size: 15 residues. For the CDR3, the DNA is TGTGCCAGCAGCTTAAAGGCGGGGTTCACAGATACGCAGTATTTT. Translating it yields CASSLKAGFTDTQYF.

The chain joins TRBV30 to TRBJ1-4, with D possibly being TRBD1 (6 bases). This CDR3 has 17 residues. The V gene's germline CDR1 is GTSNPN and CDR2 SVGIG (reference sequence). V dropped 0 bases and J dropped 6 bases, with 20 bases sitting between them. Here the CDR3 DNA reads TGTGCCTGGAGTGTAGGGCGGAGGGGGTTTGGTGATGAAAAACTGTTTTTT. Encoded protein: CAWSVGRRGFGDEKLFF.

This clone was seen more than once but under ten times. This chain joins TRBV4-2 and TRBJ2-4; possibly TRBD2 for D (6 bases). Trimming pared 0 bases from V and 5 bases from J, leaving 8 bases between. CDR3 length equals 14 residues. Germline assignment: CDR1 LGHNA and CDR2 YNFKEQ. In nucleotides, the CDR3 is TGTGCCAGCAGCCAAGAGGAGGGCGAAAACATTCAGTACTTC. Its protein is CASSQEEGENIQYF.

The CDR3 loop is CASRSSGSDTQYF. The CDR3 DNA reads TGTGCCAGCAGGTCAAGTGGTTCAGATACGCAGTATTTT. The rearrangement links TRBV7-9 to TRBJ2-3; D uncertain. There are 13 residues in the CDR3. Germline V gene lookup returns CDR1 SEHNR and CDR2 FQNEAQ (reference sequence). The V end was cut by 6 bases, the J end by 4 bases, with 11 bases between. Using reference TRBV7-9 and TRBJ2-3 for the parts outside the CDR3, the full variable domain is DTGVSQNPRHKITKRGQNVTFRCDPISEHNRLYWYRQTLGQGPEFLTYFQNEAQLEKSRLLSDRFSAERPKGSFSTLEIQRTEQGDSAMYLCASRSSGSDTQYFGPGTRLTVL.

This rearrangement joins TRBV10-3 to TRBJ1-4, with 9 bases identical to TRBD1. The germline CDR1 and CDR2 sequences are ENHRY and SYGVKD. CDR3 size: 15 residues. The V segment lost 6 bases and the J segment 4 bases; nucleotides outside the gene matches: 6. The CDR3 nucleotides are TGTGCCATCAGCCGGGACAGGGACGGTAATGAAAAACTGTTTTTT. Encoded protein: CAISRDRDGNEKLFF.

The genes are TRBV5-4 and TRBJ1-2; D is undetermined. The CDR3 sequence is 13 residues long. The V end lost 7 bases, the J end lost 3 bases, and 13 bases lay between the germline ends. The germline V gene encodes CDR1 SGHNT and CDR2 YYREEE (reference sequence). The DNA for the CDR3 is TGTGCCAGCCGCGGGCAGCCCGACTATGGCTACACCTTC. It translates to CASRGQPDYGYTF.

This chain connects TRBV5-1 to TRBJ2-1; tentatively, D is TRBD2 (6 bases). The CDR3 sequence is 14 residues long. The germline V gene encodes CDR1 SGHRS and CDR2 YFSETQ. The ends were cut back, 5 bases at V and 6 bases at J, with 15 bases in the middle. The CDR3 is CASSSLGGGNEQFF. The DNA of the CDR3 is TGCGCCAGCAGTTCCCTCGGGGGAGGCAATGAGCAGTTCTTC.

The chain is built from TRBV7-9 and TRBJ1-1; no clear D gene. CDR3 length equals 12 residues. Germline CDR1 is SEHNR and CDR2 is FQNEAQ (reference sequence). Between the trimmed V and J ends, which lost 2 bases and 7 bases, there was a span of 8 bases. Here the CDR3 DNA reads TGTGCCAGCAGCTTAAAAGTCAGTGAAGCTTTCTTT. Protein sequence: CASSLKVSEAFF.

The V gene is TRBV30, the J gene TRBJ1-5, with D perhaps TRBD1 (6 bases). The CDR3 runs to 17 residues. Germline CDR1 is GTSNPN and CDR2 is SVGIG (reference sequence). The ends were cut back, 1 base at V and 0 bases at J, with 16 bases in the middle. The CDR3 spells CAWSGTASPYSNQPQHF. The CDR3 coding sequence is TGTGCCTGGAGTGGGACAGCCAGCCCCTATAGCAATCAGCCCCAGCATTTT.

The chain is built from TRBV18 and TRBJ1-1; D is undetermined. Trimming left V 4 bases short and J 3 bases short, with 15 bases between. The germline V gene encodes CDR1 KGHSH and CDR2 LQKENI. The CDR3 covers 15 residues. Here the CDR3 DNA reads TGTGCCAGCTCACAAGGGAACTTCAGAGACACTGAAGCTTTCTTT. It yields the protein CASSQGNFRDTEAFF. Complete variable domain (other parts from reference TRBV18 and TRBJ1-1): NAGVMQNPRHLVRRRGQEARLRCSPMKGHSHVYWYRQLPEEGLKFMVYLQKENIIDESGMPKERFSAEFPKEGPSILRIQQVVRGDSAAYFCASSQGNFRDTEAFFGQGTRLTVV.

For this clone: The same CDR3 also results from other DNA sequences found in this sample. The chain uses TRBV5-1 and TRBJ1-1, with 8 bases matching TRBD1. V shed 4 bases, J shed 4 bases, and the junction held 6 bases outside the gene matches. Per germline, CDR1 SGHRS and CDR2 YFSETQ. The CDR3 runs to 14 residues. CDR3 amino acids: CASSPDREGTEAFF. For the CDR3, the DNA is TGCGCCAGCAGCCCGGACAGGGAGGGCACTGAAGCTTTCTTT.

The gene calls are TRBV5-6 and TRBJ1-2; a possible D gene is TRBD1 (6 bases). V lost 1 base to trimming and J lost 4 bases, with 17 bases between them. Germline-derived CDR1 and CDR2 are SGHDT and YYEEEE. The CDR3 runs 16 residues. CDR3 bases: TGTGCCAGCAGCTTGTGGAGGGGGGCGGAAGCCTATGGCTACACCTTC. It is translated as CASSLWRGAEAYGYTF.

The chain is built from TRBV29-1 and TRBJ2-3, with 7 nucleotides matching TRBD2. Germline V CDR1 and CDR2: SQVTM, ANQGSEA. The trim removed 7 bases at V and 2 bases at J, leaving 6 bases unmatched. The CDR3 runs 13 residues. The CDR3 DNA is TGCAGCGATCGGGACTACATCACAGATACGCAGTATTTT. Its protein is CSDRDYITDTQYF.

The chain combines TRBV9 with TRBJ1-2; 7 bases are shared with TRBD1. The germline gives CDR1 SGDLS, CDR2 YYNGEE. V dropped 8 bases and J dropped 7; count of bases not matched to a gene: 11. CDR3 length: 13 residues. CDR3 amino acids: CASRTGLLSGYTF. For the CDR3, the DNA is TGTGCCAGTAGGACAGGACTCTTGAGTGGCTACACCTTC.

The rearrangement joins TRBV5-4 to TRBJ2-7; 7 positions match TRBD2. The CDR3 length is 13 residues. Germline CDR1 is SGHNT and CDR2 is YYREEE (reference sequence). The trim removed 3 bases at V and 3 bases at J, leaving 3 bases unmatched. The CDR3: CASSSSSGYEQYF. CDR3 DNA: TGTGCCAGCAGCTCTTCTAGCGGCTACGAGCAGTACTTC.

The chain links TRBV11-2 to TRBJ2-4; 7 bases match TRBD1. This CDR3 comprises 17 residues. From germline, CDR1 is SGHAT and CDR2 FQNNGV. Trimming took 3 bases from V and 6 from J; bases not matched to a gene: 14. CDR3 protein: CASSFGTVARGGNIQYF. CDR3 DNA: TGTGCCAGCAGCTTCGGGACAGTGGCCCGCGGAGGAAACATTCAGTACTTC.

V usage is TRBV20-1 and J usage is TRBJ2-1; D is unclear. In germline, CDR1 is DFQATT, CDR2 SNEGSKA (reference sequence). This CDR3 region has 10 residues. Trimming pared 6 bases from V and 10 bases from J, leaving 10 bases between. The CDR3 loop is CSALPGEQFF. CDR3 DNA sequence: TGCAGTGCGCTCCCTGGGGAGCAGTTCTTC.

The chain employs TRBV4-1 and TRBJ2-7, with 7 bases lining up with TRBD2. Germline V gene data show CDR1 as MGHRA and CDR2 as YSYEKL. With V trimmed by 4 bases and J by 6 bases, 18 bases remained unmatched. CDR3 length: 17 residues. The CDR3 DNA reads TGCGCCAGCAGCCTTCTACAATCAGCGGGAAGGCGGATCGAGCAGTACTTC. It translates to CASSLLQSAGRRIEQYF.

The V gene is TRBV19, the J gene TRBJ1-1; a possible D gene is TRBD1 (5 bases). CDR3 length: 15 amino acids. Trimming stripped 5 bases from V and 4 bases from J, with 17 bases between. Germline V gene data show CDR1 as LNHDA and CDR2 as SQIVND (reference sequence). CDR3 sequence reads: CASSVSGTRSTEAFF. CDR3 nucleotide sequence: TGTGCCAGTAGTGTTTCGGGGACCCGGAGCACTGAAGCTTTCTTT.

V and J are TRBV11-2 and TRBJ2-5, with D maybe TRBD1 (6 bases). Trimming pared 5 bases from V and 0 bases from J, leaving 7 bases between. This CDR3 spans 13 amino acids. CDR1 SGHAT and CDR2 FQNNGV come from the germline V gene. The CDR3 reads CASSQGYQETQYF. DNA of the CDR3: TGTGCCAGCAGCCAGGGGTACCAAGAGACCCAGTACTTC.

V gene TRBV19 combines with J gene TRBJ2-1, with 9 nucleotides matching TRBD1. Germline V gives CDR1 LNHDA, CDR2 SQIVND (reference sequence). CDR3 length: 18 amino acids. J gave up 2 bases and V 1 base, and 9 bases lay outside the gene matches. DNA of the CDR3: TGTGCCAGTAGTATAGCCATATACGGGACAGGGACCTACAATGAGCAGTTCTTC. It translates to CASSIAIYGTGTYNEQFF.

The chain has TRBV6-9 and TRBJ1-1; TRBD1 might be the D (5 bases). The length of the CDR3 is 15 residues. Trimming removed 6 bases at V and 0 bases at J, with 14 bases between. Germline V CDR1 and CDR2: MNHGY, SVAAGI. In nucleotides, the CDR3 is TGTGCCAGCAGACAGGTGGCTTTATTGAACACTGAAGCTTTCTTT. This encodes CASRQVALLNTEAFF.

CDR3 protein: CARNGTSGINEQFF. CDR3 coding DNA: TGTGCCAGGAACGGGACTAGCGGGATTAATGAGCAGTTCTTC. This chain uses TRBV21-1 with TRBJ2-1; the table's D gene call, TRBD2, was not cross checked with the DNA. TRBV21-1 is assigned pseudogene status. The CDR3 runs to 14 residues.

The chain joins TRBV27 to TRBJ2-7; 8 bases map to TRBD1. Germline V lookup: CDR1 MNHEY, CDR2 SMNVEV (reference sequence). The V and J ends lost 5 bases and 0 bases, in that order; junction bases with no gene match: 6. CDR3 size: 15 residues. The CDR3: CASSPTGQVSYEQYF. The CDR3 coding sequence is TGTGCCAGCAGTCCTACGGGACAGGTCTCCTACGAGCAGTACTTC.

The rearrangement joins TRBV5-8 to TRBJ2-2; the D gene could be TRBD1 or TRBD2 (5 bases each). V lost 2 bases and J 1 base, leaving 12 bases between the germline ends. The CDR3 is 16 amino acids. Germline CDR1 is SGHTS and CDR2 is YDEGEE. The CDR3 here is CASSFRDGMNTGELFF. CDR3 coding DNA: TGTGCCAGCAGCTTCCGGGACGGAATGAACACCGGGGAGCTGTTTTTT.